The 19 T cell receptor beta chains presented below share a single source sample, sequenced in a study of early T cells in non-severe SARS-CoV-2 infection. TCRdb called the 5' RACE reads again in MiXCR, with one record for every CDR3 protein. Of tens of thousands of distinct CDR3 sequences in the sample, over 4% are singletons; the top ten hold over 6.5%. Sequenced material: whole blood. All receptors come from an adult who was a healthcare worker with PCR-confirmed SARS-CoV-2 infection or an uninfected control (not recorded which).

This clonotype was detected ten times or more. The chain employs TRBV20-1 and TRBJ1-5; tentative D call: TRBD1 (6 bases). V was shortened by 6 bases and J by 7 bases, with 13 bases between the two germline ends. This CDR3 is 12 amino acids long. Germline CDR1 DFQATT, CDR2 SNEGSKA (reference sequence). CDR3 DNA: TGCAGTGCAGGGACACTCTTCCAGCCCCAGCATTTT. Its translation: CSAGTLFQPQHF.

This clonotype was seen at least ten times. J is TRBJ1-5 and V is TRBV7-9, with 10 bases that match TRBD1. V lost 5 bases to trimming and J lost 0 bases; unmatched junction nucleotides: 7. This CDR3 spans 17 amino acids. CDR1 and CDR2 from the germline V gene are SEHNR and FQNEAQ (reference sequence). The CDR3 region has the DNA TGTGCCAGCAGCCGCGGGACAGGGGACTATAGCAATCAGCCCCAGCATTTT. Translating gives CASSRGTGDYSNQPQHF. The variable domain in full, with the rest retrieved from reference TRBV7-9 and TRBJ1-5, is DTGVSQNPRHKITKRGQNVTFRCDPISEHNRLYWYRQTLGQGPEFLTYFQNEAQLEKSRLLSDRFSAERPKGSFSTLEIQRTEQGDSAMYLCASSRGTGDYSNQPQHFGDGTRLSIL.

This clonotype was recorded many times. The chain links TRBV9 to TRBJ1-5; D not resolved. CDR1 is SGDLS and CDR2 is YYNGEE in the germline V gene. Deletions cut 0 bases from V and 0 bases from J, with 13 bases between. This CDR3 has 17 amino acids. CDR3: CASSVGSEINSNQPQHF. The CDR3 DNA sequence: TGTGCCAGCAGCGTAGGTTCCGAGATAAATAGCAATCAGCCCCAGCATTTT.

This clonotype appeared many times. The CDR3 sequence: CSARRGGGTEAFF. As DNA, the CDR3 is TGCAGTGCTAGACGAGGGGGCGGGACTGAAGCTTTCTTT. This chain links TRBV20-1 with TRBJ1-1, with 7 positions matching TRBD1. V dropped 2 bases and J dropped 5; count of bases not matched to a gene: 5. The germline gives CDR1 DFQATT, CDR2 SNEGSKA (reference sequence). The CDR3 totals 13 residues.

This clonotype was recorded at least ten times. The chain has TRBV28 and TRBJ1-5; tentatively, D is TRBD1 (6 bases). CDR3 length equals 14 residues. V shed 2 bases and J shed 6 bases, with 11 bases lying between them. Looked up from germline, CDR1 is MDHEN and CDR2 is SYDVKM. This chain's CDR3 is CASSLRGSGQPQHF. In nucleotides, the CDR3 is TGTGCCAGCAGTTTAAGGGGGTCGGGTCAGCCCCAGCATTTT.

This clonotype came up many times. The chain is built from TRBV19 and TRBJ1-5; tentative D call: TRBD1 (5 bases). The germline V and J ends were trimmed by 9 bases and 0 bases, with 18 bases remaining between them. The CDR3 covers 16 residues. Germline V CDR1 and CDR2: LNHDA, SQIVND (reference sequence). CDR3 sequence (DNA): TGTGCCAGCGCCCTGGGGGAGTGGGCTAGCAATCAGCCCCAGCATTTT. This gives the protein CASALGEWASNQPQHF.

V is TRBV5-1 and J is TRBJ1-1, with D hard to call. CDR3 length: 13 amino acids. V was clipped by 3 bases and J by 5 bases, with 11 bases between them. CDR1 is SGHRS and CDR2 is YFSETQ in the germline V gene. CDR3 loop: CASSYRGSTEAFF. CDR3 in DNA: TGCGCCAGCAGCTATCGGGGTAGTACTGAAGCTTTCTTT.

This clonotype was counted only a few times. The chain links TRBV15 to TRBJ1-4, with D unclear. In germline, CDR1 is LNHNV, CDR2 YYDKDF (reference sequence). CDR3 length: 16 residues. V was shortened by 0 bases and J by 4 bases, with 12 bases between the two germline ends. CDR3 bases: TGTGCCACCAGCAGAGATGGAGCAAACTTTAATGAAAAACTGTTTTTT. This encodes CATSRDGANFNEKLFF.

This clonotype came up many times. The chain carries TRBV4-3 and TRBJ2-7, with 7 bases fitting TRBD1. There are 18 residues in the CDR3. Germline V lookup: CDR1 LGHNA, CDR2 YSLEER. V trimming: 1 base; J trimming: 0 bases; junction bases outside the gene matches: 12. CDR3 in amino acids: CASSQGHLDRLYSYEQYF. The CDR3 DNA sequence: TGCGCCAGCAGCCAAGGACACCTGGACAGGTTGTACTCCTACGAGCAGTACTTC.

Judged by abundance, this clonotype is medium-sized. The chain combines TRBV12-3 or TRBV12-4 with TRBJ2-7; D could derive from TRBD1 or TRBD2 (5 bases each). V shed 1 base and J shed 8 bases, with 15 bases lying between them. This CDR3 is built from 14 residues. CDR3 amino acids: CASSLEGTPLQQYF. DNA for the CDR3: TGTGCCAGCAGTTTAGAAGGGACCCCGCTCCAGCAGTACTTC.

This clonotype was seen at least ten times. The rearrangement joins TRBV4-3 to TRBJ2-7; TRBD2 aligns across 11 bases. The ends lost 5 bases at V and 1 base at J; junction bases unmatched: 1. This CDR3 comprises 14 residues. Per germline, CDR1 LGHNA and CDR2 YSLEER. CDR3 nucleotide sequence: TGCGCCAGCAGCACTAGCGGGGGTTCCTACGAGCAGTACTTC. It specifies CASSTSGGSYEQYF.

The sample holds a few counts of this clonotype. This rearrangement joins TRBV7-8 to TRBJ2-1, with 8 positions matching TRBD2. Germline V gene lookup returns CDR1 SGHVS and CDR2 FQNEAQ. V lost 2 bases and J lost 8; bases outside the gene matches: 14. The CDR3 runs 17 residues. In nucleotides, the CDR3 is TGTGCCAGCAGCTTATGGCGGGGGGACTCACCTAACGATGAGCAGTTCTTC. Translation: CASSLWRGDSPNDEQFF.

This clonotype occurred many times. The chain recombines TRBV14 with TRBJ2-1; D possibly corresponds to TRBD1 (7 bases). CDR1 is SGHDN and CDR2 is FVKESK in the germline V gene. Trimming took off 3 bases at V and 9 bases at J, with 18 bases between the two ends. This CDR3 spans 15 amino acids. The DNA for the CDR3 is TGTGCCAGCAGCCATGGCAGGGGGGATTGGAGTGAGCAGTTCTTC. Translated: CASSHGRGDWSEQFF. Full variable domain (missing parts from reference TRBV14 and TRBJ2-1): EAGVTQFPSHSVIEKGQTVTLRCDPISGHDNLYWYRRVMGKEIKFLLHFVKESKQDESGMPNNRFLAERTGGTYSTLKVQPAELEDSGVYFCASSHGRGDWSEQFFGPGTRLTVL.

This clonotype has a count of ten or more. V and J are TRBV29-1 and TRBJ1-2; 8 bases are a match to TRBD1. The V gene end was trimmed by 5 bases and the J gene end by 6 bases; junction bases not matched to a gene: 14. This CDR3 comprises 15 residues. Germline V gives CDR1 SQVTM, CDR2 ANQGSEA. The CDR3, as DNA: TGCAGCGTTCTGTCGGGGACAGGACCAGGGGATGGCTACACCTTC. It yields the protein CSVLSGTGPGDGYTF. Supplemented by reference TRBV29-1 and TRBJ1-2, the full variable domain reads SAVISQKPSRDICQRGTSLTIQCQVDSQVTMMFWYRQQPGQSLTLIATANQGSEATYESGFVIDKFPISRPNLTFSTLTVSNMSPEDSSIYLCSVLSGTGPGDGYTFGSGTRLTVV.

This clonotype came up many times. The chain employs TRBV28 and TRBJ2-7, with a possible D match to TRBD2 (5 bases). The CDR3 consists of 14 residues. V shed 1 base and J shed 2 bases, with 9 bases lying between them. Germline CDR1 and CDR2: MDHEN and SYDVKM. The CDR3 DNA reads TGTGCCAGCAGTTTATTTGGACTGACCTACGAGCAGTACTTC. It codes for CASSLFGLTYEQYF.

This clonotype was detected many times. The chain has TRBV20-1 and TRBJ2-1, with TRBD2 as a possible D gene (5 bases). Trimming stripped 3 bases from V and 0 bases from J, with 9 bases between. The CDR3 contains 14 residues. Germline lookup yields CDR1 DFQATT and CDR2 SNEGSKA (reference sequence). This CDR3 is CSARSGSSYNEQFF. The CDR3 region has the DNA TGCAGTGCTAGGAGCGGCAGCTCCTACAATGAGCAGTTCTTC.

In its sample, this clonotype was seen many times. This chain links TRBV30 with TRBJ1-5; D unresolved. The CDR3 has 11 amino acids. V was clipped by 5 bases and J by 5 bases, with 7 bases between them. Germline CDR1 and CDR2: GTSNPN and SVGIG (reference sequence). For the CDR3, the DNA is TGTGCCTGGGGTCGCGATCAGCCCCAGCATTTT. This translates into CAWGRDQPQHF.

About this clonotype itself: Possible read error: a much larger clone is one base away. The V call is TRBV10-3, the J call TRBJ2-7; D unclear. Germline CDR1 and CDR2: ENHRY and SYGVKD. There are 13 residues in the CDR3. The CDR3 region is CATSESNLREQYF. The CDR3 DNA follows: TGTGCCACCAGTGAGAGCAATCTCCGCGAGCAGTACTTC.

This clonotype was detected ten times or more. The chain couples TRBV4-2 to TRBJ1-2; D might be TRBD1 (5 bases). The CDR3 has 13 residues. V was cut by 4 bases and J by 7 bases, with 13 bases left in between. The germline V gene has CDR1 LGHNA and CDR2 YNFKEQ. CDR3 loop: CASSPTEPSGYTF. The DNA for the CDR3 is TGTGCCAGCAGCCCGACAGAGCCGAGTGGCTACACCTTC.